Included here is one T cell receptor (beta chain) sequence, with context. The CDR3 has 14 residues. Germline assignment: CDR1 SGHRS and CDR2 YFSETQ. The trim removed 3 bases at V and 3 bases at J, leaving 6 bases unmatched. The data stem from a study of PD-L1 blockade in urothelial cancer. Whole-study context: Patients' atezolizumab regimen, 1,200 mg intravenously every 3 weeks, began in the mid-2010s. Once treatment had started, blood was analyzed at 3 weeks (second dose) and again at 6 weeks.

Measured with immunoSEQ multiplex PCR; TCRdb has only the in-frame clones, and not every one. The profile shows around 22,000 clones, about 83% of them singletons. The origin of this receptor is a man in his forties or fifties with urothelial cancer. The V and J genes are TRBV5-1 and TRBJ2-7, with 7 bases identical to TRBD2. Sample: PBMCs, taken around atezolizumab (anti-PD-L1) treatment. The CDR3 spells CASSSWPGGYEQYF. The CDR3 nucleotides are TGCGCCAGCAGCTCCTGGCCGGGGGGCTACGAGCAGTACTTC. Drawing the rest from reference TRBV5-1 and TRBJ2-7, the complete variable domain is KAGVTQTPRYLIKTRGQQVTLSCSPISGHRSVSWYQQTPGQGLQFLFEYFSETQRNKGNFPGRFSGRQFSNSRSEMNVSTLELGDSALYLCASSSWPGGYEQYFGPGTRLTVT.